These T cell receptor beta chains were read from a single sample in a study of T cell responses to AZD1222 COVID-19 vaccine. Measured with immunoSEQ multiplex PCR; TCRdb has only the in-frame clones, and not every one. The sample has around 120,000 clones; about 90% are singletons. The starting material was peripheral blood, obtained on day 0 of AZD1222 vaccination. Source of these receptors: an adult in good health. CDR3s include the opening cysteine and the closing phenylalanine or tryptophan. A D gene is named only where the DNA matches it firmly. The size entry is marked missing in some rows and otherwise reads once, few, many or a size class.

J: TRBJ1-1; D: -; size: -; V: TRBV25-1; DNA: TGTGCCAGCAGTCGGGTTAACACTGAAGCTTTCTTT; CDR3: CASSRVNTEAFF
J: TRBJ1-2; D: -; size: -; V: TRBV5-1; DNA: TGCGCCAGCAGCTTGGCACCCTATGGCTACACCTTC; CDR3: CASSLAPYGYTF
J: TRBJ1-1; D: -; size: -; V: TRBV3-1/TRBV3-2; DNA: TGTGCCAGCAGCCCAATAGGCACTGAAGCTTTCTTT; CDR3: CASSPIGTEAFF
J: TRBJ1-6; D: -; size: -; V: TRBV19; DNA: TGTGCCAGTACACAGGAATCCCGGTCGGGGAGGCTCCACTTT; CDR3: CASTQESRSGRLHF
J: TRBJ2-5; D: -; size: -; V: TRBV6-1; DNA: TGTGCCAGCAGTGATAATTTAGCGCAAGAGACCCAGTACTTC; CDR3: CASSDNLAQETQYF
J: TRBJ1-1; D: -; size: -; V: TRBV27; DNA: TGTGCCAGCAGTTTACTGGGTTACACTGAAGCTTTCTTT; CDR3: CASSLLGYTEAFF
J: TRBJ2-1; D: -; size: -; V: TRBV28; DNA: TGTGCCAGCAGTTGGGACCCCAATGAGCAGTTCTTC; CDR3: CASSWDPNEQFF
J: TRBJ2-3; D: TRBD2; size: once; V: TRBV5-1; DNA: TGCGCCAGCAGCTTGGGGCTAGCGGGAGGCGCCGGCACAGATACGCAGTATTTT; CDR3: CASSLGLAGGAGTDTQYF
J: TRBJ1-4; D: TRBD1; size: -; V: TRBV5-6; DNA: TGTGCCAGCAGCTTTGGGACAGATGAAAAACTGTTTTTT; CDR3: CASSFGTDEKLFF
J: TRBJ2-3; D: TRBD2; size: -; V: TRBV3-1/TRBV3-2; DNA: TGTGCCAGCAGCCCCCAGGCGGGGGGAAGCACAGATACGCAGTATTTT; CDR3: CASSPQAGGSTDTQYF
J: TRBJ2-1; D: -; size: once; V: TRBV11-2; DNA: TGTGCCAGCAGCTTAGGAGAGCGGGCCCCCAATGAGCAGTTCTTC; CDR3: CASSLGERAPNEQFF
J: TRBJ1-4; D: -; size: -; V: TRBV30; DNA: TGTGCCTGGAATAGGACCCCGGGCGAAAAACTGTTTTTT; CDR3: CAWNRTPGEKLFF
J: TRBJ1-1; D: -; size: -; V: TRBV30; DNA: TGTGCCTGGGAAGGGTCGGCCTTAATGAACACTGAAGCTTTCTTT; CDR3: CAWEGSALMNTEAFF
J: TRBJ1-6; D: -; size: -; V: TRBV25-1; DNA: TGTGCCAGCAGTGAACTCGCCAATTCACCCCTCCACTTT; CDR3: CASSELANSPLHF
J: TRBJ1-5; D: -; size: -; V: TRBV2; DNA: TGTGCCAGCAGTCCGTCAGACCAAAATCAGCCCCAGCATTTT; CDR3: CASSPSDQNQPQHF
J: TRBJ1-1; D: -; size: -; V: TRBV6-5; DNA: TGTGCCAGCGGAGTGCGGGATCATGGTGAAGCTTTCTTT; CDR3: CASGVRDHGEAFF